The clone carrying this T cell receptor beta chain was counted ten times or more. What it binds is not known. This specimen comes from a study of T cell repertoires in cytomegalovirus infection. Study information: Carrying CMV and the relevant HLA type showed in public TCR beta signatures. The study's findings and limits: Dominating the ex vivo response were TCR beta clonotypes that were CMV-specific and HLA-C-restricted. Carriage of CMV together with the relevant HLA was identifiable through cumulative public TCR beta family frequency.

TCRdb called the reads again in MiXCR, with one record for every CDR3 protein. The profile covers roughly 250,000 distinct CDR3 sequences, with around an eighth appearing a single time and 1.5% to 2% taken by the ten largest. This CDR3 region has 15 residues. Trimming removed 6 bases at V and 2 bases at J, with 16 bases between. This chain uses TRBV12-3 or TRBV12-4 with TRBJ1-2, with no clear D. The sample was PBMCs. The sequence was collected from a human donor in good health (CMV status not recorded). Some clones in this sample may be carry-over from other donors' samples. The CDR3 here is CASSLTWETNYGYTF. The CDR3 DNA sequence: TGTGCCAGCAGCCTCACCTGGGAAACGAACTATGGCTACACCTTC.